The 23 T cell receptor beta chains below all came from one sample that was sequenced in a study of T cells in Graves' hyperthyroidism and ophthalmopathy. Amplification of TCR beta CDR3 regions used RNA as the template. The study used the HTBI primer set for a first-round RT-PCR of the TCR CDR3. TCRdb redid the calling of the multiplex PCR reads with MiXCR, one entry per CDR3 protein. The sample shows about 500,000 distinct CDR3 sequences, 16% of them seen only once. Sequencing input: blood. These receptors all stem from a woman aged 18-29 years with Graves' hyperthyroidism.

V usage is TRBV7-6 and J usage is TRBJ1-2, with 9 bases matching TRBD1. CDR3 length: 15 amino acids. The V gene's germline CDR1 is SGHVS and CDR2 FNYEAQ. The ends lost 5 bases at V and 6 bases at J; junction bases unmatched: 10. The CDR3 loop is CASSPRTGDPHGYTF. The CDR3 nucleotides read TGTGCCAGCAGCCCACGGACAGGGGATCCGCATGGCTACACCTTC.

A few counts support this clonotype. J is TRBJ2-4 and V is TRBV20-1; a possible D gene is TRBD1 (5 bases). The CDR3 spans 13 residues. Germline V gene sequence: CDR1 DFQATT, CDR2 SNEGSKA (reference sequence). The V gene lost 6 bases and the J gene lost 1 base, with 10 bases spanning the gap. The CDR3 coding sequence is TGCAGTGCGTCCCCAGGGGCCAAAAACATTCAGTACTTC. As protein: CSASPGAKNIQYF.

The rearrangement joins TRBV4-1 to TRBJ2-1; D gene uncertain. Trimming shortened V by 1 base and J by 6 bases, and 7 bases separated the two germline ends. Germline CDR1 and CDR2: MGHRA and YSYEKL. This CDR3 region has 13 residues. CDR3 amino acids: CASSQASVNEQFF. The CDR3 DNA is TGCGCCAGCAGCCAAGCCTCCGTCAATGAGCAGTTCTTC.

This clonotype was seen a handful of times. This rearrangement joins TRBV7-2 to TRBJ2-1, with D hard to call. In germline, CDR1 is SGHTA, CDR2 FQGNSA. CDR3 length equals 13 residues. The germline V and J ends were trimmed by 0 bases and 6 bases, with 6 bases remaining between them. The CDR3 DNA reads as TGTGCCAGCAGCTTAGCGGAGCTCAATGAGCAGTTCTTC. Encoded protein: CASSLAELNEQFF.

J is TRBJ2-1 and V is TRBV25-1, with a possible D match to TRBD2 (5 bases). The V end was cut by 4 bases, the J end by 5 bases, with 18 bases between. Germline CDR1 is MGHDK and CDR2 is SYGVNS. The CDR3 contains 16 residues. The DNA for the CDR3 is TGTGCCAGCAGTGGGGTTGGAGGTTCCCCACACAATGAGCAGTTCTTC. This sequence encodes CASSGVGGSPHNEQFF.

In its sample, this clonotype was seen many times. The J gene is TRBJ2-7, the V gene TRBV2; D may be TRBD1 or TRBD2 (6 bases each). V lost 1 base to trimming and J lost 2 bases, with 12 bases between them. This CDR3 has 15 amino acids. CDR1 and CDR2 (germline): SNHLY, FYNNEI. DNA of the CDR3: TGTGCCAGCAGTGAAGGGGGGGCTCTTCCCTACGAGCAGTACTTC. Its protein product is CASSEGGALPYEQYF. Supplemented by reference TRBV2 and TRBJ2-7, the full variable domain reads EPEVTQTPSHQVTQMGQEVILRCVPISNHLYFYWYRQILGQKVEFLVSFYNNEISEKSEIFDDQFSVERPDGSNFTLKIRSTKLEDSAMYFCASSEGGALPYEQYFGPGTRLTVT.

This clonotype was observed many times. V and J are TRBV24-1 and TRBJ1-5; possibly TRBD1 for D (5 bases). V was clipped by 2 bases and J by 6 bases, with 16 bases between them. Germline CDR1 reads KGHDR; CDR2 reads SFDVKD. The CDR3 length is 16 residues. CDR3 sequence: CATSDSDQGDGQPQHF. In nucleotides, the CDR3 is TGTGCCACCAGTGATTCGGACCAGGGAGATGGTCAGCCCCAGCATTTT.

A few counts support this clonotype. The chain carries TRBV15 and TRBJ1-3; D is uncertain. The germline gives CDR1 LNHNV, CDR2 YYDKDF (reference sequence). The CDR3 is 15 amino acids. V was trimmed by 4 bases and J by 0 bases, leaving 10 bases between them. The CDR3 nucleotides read TGTGCCACCAGCATCGCCCCCAGCTCTGGAAACACCATATATTTT. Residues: CATSIAPSSGNTIYF.

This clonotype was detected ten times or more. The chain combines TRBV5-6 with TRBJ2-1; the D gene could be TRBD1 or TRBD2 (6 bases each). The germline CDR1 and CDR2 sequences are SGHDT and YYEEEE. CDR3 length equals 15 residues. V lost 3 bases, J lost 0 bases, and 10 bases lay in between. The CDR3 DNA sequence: TGTGCCAGCAGCTCGGGGGCAGCCTCCTACAATGAGCAGTTCTTC. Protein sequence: CASSSGAASYNEQFF.

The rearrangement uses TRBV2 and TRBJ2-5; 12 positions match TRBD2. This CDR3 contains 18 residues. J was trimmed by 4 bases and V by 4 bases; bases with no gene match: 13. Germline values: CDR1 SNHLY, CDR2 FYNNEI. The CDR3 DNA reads TGTGCCAGCAGTGTCCCCGAACTAGCGGGAGGTGTAGGAGAGACCCAGTACTTC. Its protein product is CASSVPELAGGVGETQYF. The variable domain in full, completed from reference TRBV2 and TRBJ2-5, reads EPEVTQTPSHQVTQMGQEVILRCVPISNHLYFYWYRQILGQKVEFLVSFYNNEISEKSEIFDDQFSVERPDGSNFTLKIRSTKLEDSAMYFCASSVPELAGGVGETQYFGPGTRLLVL.

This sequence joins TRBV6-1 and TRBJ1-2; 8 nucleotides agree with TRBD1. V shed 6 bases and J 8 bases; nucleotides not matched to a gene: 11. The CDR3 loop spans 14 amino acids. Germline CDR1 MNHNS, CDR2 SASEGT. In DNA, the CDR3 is TGTGCCAGCAGACCCAGTCAGGGGGCGCAGGGCTACACCTTC. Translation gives CASRPSQGAQGYTF.

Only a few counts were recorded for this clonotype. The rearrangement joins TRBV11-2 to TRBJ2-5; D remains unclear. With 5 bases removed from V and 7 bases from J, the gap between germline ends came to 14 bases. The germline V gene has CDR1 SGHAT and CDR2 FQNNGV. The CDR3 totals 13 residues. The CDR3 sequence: CASSRIDVVTQYF. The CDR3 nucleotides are TGTGCCAGCAGCCGGATTGACGTGGTGACCCAGTACTTC.

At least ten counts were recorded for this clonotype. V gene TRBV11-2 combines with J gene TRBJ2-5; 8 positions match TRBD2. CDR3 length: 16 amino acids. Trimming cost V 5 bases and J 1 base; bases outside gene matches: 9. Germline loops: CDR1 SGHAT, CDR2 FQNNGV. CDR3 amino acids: CASSGIRGGRQETQYF. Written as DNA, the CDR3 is TGTGCCAGCAGCGGGATCCGGGGGGGCCGCCAAGAGACCCAGTACTTC.

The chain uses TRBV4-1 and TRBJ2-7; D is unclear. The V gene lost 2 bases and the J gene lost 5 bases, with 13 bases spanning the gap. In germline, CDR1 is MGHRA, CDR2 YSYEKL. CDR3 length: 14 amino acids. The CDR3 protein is CASSQLVGSNEQYF. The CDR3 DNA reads TGCGCCAGCAGCCAACTGGTAGGCAGCAACGAGCAGTACTTC.

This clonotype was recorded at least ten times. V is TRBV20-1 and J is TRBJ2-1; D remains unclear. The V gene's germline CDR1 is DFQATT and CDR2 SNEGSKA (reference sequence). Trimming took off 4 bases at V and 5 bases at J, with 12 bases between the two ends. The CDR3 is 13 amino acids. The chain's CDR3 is CSAMSATNNEQFF. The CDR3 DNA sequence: TGCAGTGCTATGTCGGCAACCAACAATGAGCAGTTCTTC.

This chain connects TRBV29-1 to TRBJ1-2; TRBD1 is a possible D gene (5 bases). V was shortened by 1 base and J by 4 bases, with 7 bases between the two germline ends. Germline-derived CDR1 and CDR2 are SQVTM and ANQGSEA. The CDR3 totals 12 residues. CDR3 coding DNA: TGCAGCGTTGAAGGACAGACCTATGGCTACACCTTC. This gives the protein CSVEGQTYGYTF.

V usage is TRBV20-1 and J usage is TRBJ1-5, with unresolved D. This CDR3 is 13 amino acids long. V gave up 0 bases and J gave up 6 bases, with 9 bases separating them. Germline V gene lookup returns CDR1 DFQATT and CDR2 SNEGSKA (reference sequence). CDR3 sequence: CSARESTTQPQHF. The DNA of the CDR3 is TGCAGTGCTAGAGAGTCGACTACTCAGCCCCAGCATTTT.

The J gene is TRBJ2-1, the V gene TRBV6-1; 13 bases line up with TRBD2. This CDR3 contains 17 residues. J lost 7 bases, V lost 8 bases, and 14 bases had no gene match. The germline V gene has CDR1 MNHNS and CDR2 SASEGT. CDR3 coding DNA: TGTGCCAGCGGAGGACTAGCGGGAGAGGTCGAGTGGAATGAGCAGTTCTTC. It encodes CASGGLAGEVEWNEQFF.

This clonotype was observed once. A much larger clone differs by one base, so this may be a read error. Here the CDR3 DNA reads TGTGCCAGCAGACGCGATGTAACTAGCGGGAGTTGGAATGAGCAGTTCTTC. The encoded protein is CASRRDVTSGSWNEQFF. The rearrangement uses TRBV7-9 and TRBJ2-1; 11 nucleotides align to TRBD2. V gave up 6 bases and J gave up 7 bases; unmatched junction bases: 14. This CDR3 is 17 amino acids long. From germline, CDR1 is SEHNR and CDR2 FQNEAQ (reference sequence).

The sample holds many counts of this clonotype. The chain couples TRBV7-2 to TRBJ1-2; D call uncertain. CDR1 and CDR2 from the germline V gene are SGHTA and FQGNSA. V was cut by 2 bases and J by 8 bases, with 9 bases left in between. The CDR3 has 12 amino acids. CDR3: CASSLTGQGYTF. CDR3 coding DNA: TGTGCCAGCAGCTTAACCGGCCAGGGCTACACCTTC.

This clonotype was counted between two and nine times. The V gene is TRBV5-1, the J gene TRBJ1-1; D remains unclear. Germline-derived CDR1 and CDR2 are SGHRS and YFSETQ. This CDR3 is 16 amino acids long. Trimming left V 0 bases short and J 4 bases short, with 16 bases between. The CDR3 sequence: CASSLVYGGFGTEAFF. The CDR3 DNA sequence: TGCGCCAGCAGCTTGGTTTATGGCGGGTTTGGCACTGAAGCTTTCTTT.

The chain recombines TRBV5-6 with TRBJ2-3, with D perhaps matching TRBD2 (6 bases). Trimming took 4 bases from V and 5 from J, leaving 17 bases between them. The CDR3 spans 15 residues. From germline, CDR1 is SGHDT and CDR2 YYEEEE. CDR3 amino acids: CASSRGLPSGDTQYF. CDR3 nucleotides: TGTGCCAGCAGCAGGGGACTTCCCTCCGGAGATACGCAGTATTTT.

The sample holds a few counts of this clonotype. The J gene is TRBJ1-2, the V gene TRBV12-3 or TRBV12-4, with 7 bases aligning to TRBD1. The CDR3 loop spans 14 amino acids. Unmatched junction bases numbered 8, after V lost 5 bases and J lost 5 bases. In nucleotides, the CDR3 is TGTGCCAGCAGTAGGGACAGAGTACCATATGGCTACACCTTC. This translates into CASSRDRVPYGYTF.